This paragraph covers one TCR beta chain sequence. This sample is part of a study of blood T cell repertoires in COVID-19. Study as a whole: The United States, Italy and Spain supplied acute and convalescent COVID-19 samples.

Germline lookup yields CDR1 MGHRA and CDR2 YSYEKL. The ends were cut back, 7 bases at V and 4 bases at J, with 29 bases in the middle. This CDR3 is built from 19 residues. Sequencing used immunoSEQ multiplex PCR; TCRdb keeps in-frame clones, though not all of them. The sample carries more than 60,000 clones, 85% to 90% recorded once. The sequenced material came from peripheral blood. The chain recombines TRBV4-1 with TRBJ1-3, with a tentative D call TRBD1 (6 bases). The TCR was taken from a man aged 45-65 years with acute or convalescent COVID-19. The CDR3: CASTPRAAGAPFRGNTIYF. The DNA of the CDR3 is TGCGCCAGCACCCCTAGGGCAGCGGGGGCCCCCTTTCGCGGAAACACCATATATTTT.